These T cell receptor beta chains were read from a single sample in a study of Graves' ophthalmopathy and Graves' hyperthyroidism. A single record per CDR3 protein comes from TCRdb applying MiXCR to the multiplex PCR reads. The sample records approximately 330,000 distinct CDR3 sequences, roughly a sixth being singletons. Sequencing used peripheral blood. Every receptor here comes from an adult man with Graves' ophthalmopathy. CDR3s include the opening cysteine and the closing phenylalanine or tryptophan. The D gene is left open where the match is weak. Clone size is given for some rows only: seen once, a few or many times, or a class if the clone is expanded.

j_call d_call clone_size v_call cdr3_nt cdr3_aa
TRBJ1-6 - once TRBV11-2 TGTGCCAGCAGCAAGGTGGATTCACCCCTCCACTTT CASSKVDSPLHF
TRBJ2-7 - many TRBV5-1 TGCGCCAGCAGTCTTTTATTGGGGTCCCGAAACGAGCAGTACTTC CASSLLLGSRNEQYF
TRBJ2-5 - once TRBV6-5 TGTGCCAGCAGTTACAGGGCAGAGCAAGAGACCCAGTACTTC CASSYRAEQETQYF
TRBJ2-7 - many TRBV9 TGTGCCAGCAGCGGGGGGCTCGAGCAGTACTTC CASSGGLEQYF
TRBJ1-1 - - TRBV28 TGTGCCAGCAGTTTATCGCGGTGGTACGCTTTCTTT CASSLSRWYAFF
TRBJ1-3 - many TRBV6-1 TGTGCCAGCAGTGAATTGACAAACGGAAACACCATATATTTT CASSELTNGNTIYF
TRBJ1-1 - - TRBV25-1 TGTGCCAGCAGTGGAGGGGGGCGGGGCACTGAAGCTTTCTTT CASSGGGRGTEAFF
TRBJ2-7 - - TRBV5-1 TGCGCCAGCAGCTCTACCGCCGGGACCCTCACCTTCTACGAGCAGTACTTC CASSSTAGTLTFYEQYF
TRBJ1-1 TRBD1 many TRBV11-2 TGTGCCAGCGGGGGACAGCTGAACACTGAAGCTTTCTTT CASGGQLNTEAFF
TRBJ2-5 - many TRBV20-1 TGCAGTGCTAGAGATCCGGGGGCCCCTCCGGAGACCCAGTACTTC CSARDPGAPPETQYF
TRBJ1-2 - many TRBV28 TGTGCCACCATCCCACACGGCCACTATGGCTACACCTTC CATIPHGHYGYTF
TRBJ2-5 TRBD2 many TRBV28 TGTGCCAGCAGATTGGGCGGGAGGGTAGAGACCCAGTACTTC CASRLGGRVETQYF
TRBJ2-7 TRBD1 many TRBV6-2/TRBV6-3 TGTGCCAGCAGTTATCGAGGGGGCTTTTACGAGCAGTACTTC CASSYRGGFYEQYF
TRBJ2-5 TRBD1 many TRBV5-6 TGTGCCAGCAGCAGGGACAGGGAAAGGCCCCAGTACTTC CASSRDRERPQYF
TRBJ1-2 - many TRBV28 TGTGCCAGCACCCCATCAGGACAGACCTATGGCTACACCTTC CASTPSGQTYGYTF
TRBJ1-2 - many TRBV7-9 TGTGCCAGCAGCCCCCCGGGGGGTAGCTATGGCTACACCTTC CASSPPGGSYGYTF
TRBJ2-5 - - TRBV2 TGTGCCAGCAGTGGACGGGGACAAGAGACCCAGTACTTC CASSGRGQETQYF
TRBJ1-1 TRBD1 many TRBV28 TGTGCCAGCAGTCCGCAGGGGGCGTTGAACACTGAAGCTTTCTTT CASSPQGALNTEAFF
TRBJ2-2 TRBD2 many TRBV5-1 TGCGCCAGCAGATCGGGACTAGCGGTCGCGAACACCGGGGAGCTGTTTTTT CASRSGLAVANTGELFF
TRBJ1-2 TRBD1 few TRBV6-1 TGTGCCAGCAGTGGCGTGGGACAGGGCTACTATGGCTACACCTTC CASSGVGQGYYGYTF
TRBJ1-2 - many TRBV7-2 TGTGCCAGCAGCTTAGTGTCAGGGGAGAGGAGCTACACCTTC CASSLVSGERSYTF
TRBJ2-7 - many TRBV19 TGTGCCAGTAGTACTCGTCAGGGGTTCTACGAGCAGTACTTC CASSTRQGFYEQYF
TRBJ2-7 TRBD1 many TRBV12-3/TRBV12-4 TGTGCCAGCAGTTTTATGGGACAGAGCTCCTACGAGCAGTACTTC CASSFMGQSSYEQYF
TRBJ1-2 TRBD1 many TRBV19 TGTGCCAGTACCCTTCGTCGGACAGGGAGCTATGGCTACACCTTC CASTLRRTGSYGYTF
TRBJ2-2 - many TRBV14 TGTGCCAGCAGCCAAGACAGGATTTCGGCGAACACCGGGGAGCTGTTTTTT CASSQDRISANTGELFF
TRBJ1-5 - many TRBV2 TGTGCCAGCAGTGAAGAGATTCAGCCCCAGCATTTT CASSEEIQPQHF
TRBJ1-1 TRBD1 many TRBV11-2 TGTGCCAGCAGCTTAAGGGGACAGGGGTATACTGAAGCTTTCTTT CASSLRGQGYTEAFF
TRBJ2-2 TRBD1 many TRBV20-1 TGCAGTGCTAGAGACCCGGGGACAGCTAACACCGGGGAGCTGTTTTTT CSARDPGTANTGELFF
TRBJ1-6 TRBD1 many TRBV9 TGTGCCAGCAGCGTAGAGCCCCAGGGGGCTATGTCACCCCTCCACTTT CASSVEPQGAMSPLHF
TRBJ1-1 - many TRBV19 TGTGCCAGTAGTATAGATCATGGTCGGAACACTGAAGCTTTCTTT CASSIDHGRNTEAFF
TRBJ2-5 - many TRBV12-3/TRBV12-4 TGTGCCAGCAGTTTAGACGCAGGGTTTCGGGAGACCCAGTACTTC CASSLDAGFRETQYF
TRBJ1-2 TRBD1 many TRBV6-1 TGTGCCAGCGAGGACAGGACAAATTCTAACTATGGCTACACCTTC CASEDRTNSNYGYTF
TRBJ1-1 TRBD1 many TRBV6-5 TGTGCCACTACCTCCCGGGACAGGGACACTGAAGCTTTCTTT CATTSRDRDTEAFF
TRBJ2-5 - many TRBV4-2 TGTGCCAGCAGCCAAGACGAGGGCCGGGATCTGAGATGGACCCAGTACTTC CASSQDEGRDLRWTQYF
TRBJ1-2 - many TRBV12-3/TRBV12-4 TGTGCCAGCAGTTTTGCAGACCCAAACTATGGCTACACCTTC CASSFADPNYGYTF
TRBJ2-6 - - TRBV28 TGTGCCAGCAGTTTTTTCGGGGCGGGGGCCAACGTCCTGACTTTC CASSFFGAGANVLTF
TRBJ1-5 TRBD1 - TRBV6-1 TGTGCCAGCGTATTGACAGGGGGCGGGCAGCCCCAGCATTTT CASVLTGGGQPQHF
TRBJ2-5 TRBD1 many TRBV20-1 TGCAGTGCTAGAGTGAGGGGACAGTCAATAGAGACCCAGTACTTC CSARVRGQSIETQYF
TRBJ1-1 - many TRBV15 TGTGCCACCAGCAGAGATGGGGCAGGCAACACTGAAGCTTTCTTT CATSRDGAGNTEAFF
TRBJ2-7 - - TRBV6-5 TGTGCCAGCAGTTACGACGGAGCTAGCTCCTACGAGCAGTACTTC CASSYDGASSYEQYF
TRBJ2-5 TRBD2 many TRBV12-3/TRBV12-4 TGTGCCAGCAGTTTATGGGGGGAGGGAGAGACCCAGTACTTC CASSLWGEGETQYF
TRBJ2-2 - many TRBV19 TGTGCCAGTAGCGGGGGTCGCACCGGGGAGCTGTTTTTT CASSGGRTGELFF
TRBJ1-5 - - TRBV6-1 TGTGCCAGCACCGAAGCAGGCTACAATCAGCCCCAGCATTTT CASTEAGYNQPQHF
TRBJ1-1 TRBD1 many TRBV4-3 TGCGCCAGCAGCCAAGTAGCACAGGGGGGTACTGAAGCTTTCTTT CASSQVAQGGTEAFF
TRBJ1-2 - many TRBV6-2/TRBV6-3 TGTGCCAGCAGTTACCTTGTCGGAAATTCTAACTATGGCTACACCTTC CASSYLVGNSNYGYTF
TRBJ2-7 - many TRBV20-1 TGCAGTGCTGGCCTCGGAAGTACCTACGAGCAGTACTTC CSAGLGSTYEQYF